Below, one TCR beta chain is given with its context. Its antigen remains unidentified. Within one base of it there is no much larger clone, and no base qualities were kept. This sample is drawn from a study of T cell responses to AZD1222 COVID-19 vaccine (dated by TCRdb to about 2021). About the investigation overall: AZD1222 recipients whose second dose came at about 4 weeks and those whose second dose came at about 12 weeks were combined into one group, since spike-specific TCR depth and breadth did not differ between the two schedules. TCR sequencing covered about 230 trial participants: around 210 given two doses of AZD1222 and some 25 given two doses of MenACWY control vaccine. Enrollment into the trials was organized by age into subgroups of 18-55, 56-69 and 70-plus years, and those subgroups contained approximately 150, 30 and 60 TCR-sequenced participants, respectively. The paper as a whole reports these results and caveats: A significant rise in spike-specific TCR breadth and depth was observed after two AZD1222 doses relative to day 0 and relative to MenACWY recipients. Because no day 14 peak-response samples were available, the repertoires could be characterized only after the peak T cell response. Conclusions about previously exposed vaccinees are limited because only a handful of AZD1222 recipients were SARS-CoV-2 seropositive at baseline. In the small 56-69-year group, the increase in depth fell short of significance, most likely because of low power. Reportedly, almost half of the unique spike-specific TCRs recognized epitopes lying outside the regions that are mutated in the B.1.351 and B.1.1.7 variants. Participants were mostly white British, with more females than males. The authors suggested clonal diversity may have been underestimated. The vaccine-associated CD4 TCRs covered the entire spike protein, and the dominant responses fell in regions 160-218 and 743-854.

The CDR3 regions of human TCRbeta chains were analyzed by immunosequencing. The study's processing was this. TCRs in the repertoires were matched against a reference library of SARS-CoV-2-specific TCRs that had been generated with the MIRA antigen-specificity platform. Breadth was defined as the fraction of unique TCRs that were SARS-CoV-2-associated. Depth was defined as the fraction of total T cells that were SARS-CoV-2-associated. Using the MIRA data, every spike-specific TCR was mapped to the spike region that the TCR reacted to and assigned to either a CD4 or a CD8 class. Log10-transformed breadth and depth values were compared by one-way ANOVA with Sidak's multiple comparisons tests. TCRdb provides this immuneACCESS table in a form limited to in-frame rearrangements. Some clones are lacking; in checked studies, under half of them reflect an unresolved V gene, and why the rest are absent is not known. V and J calls and clone size are as listed in that table; D and trimming were resolved from the DNA. The sample records 120,000 or so clones, less than 90% of which are singletons. The ten largest clones take up over 1.5% of the sample.

The germline V gene (reference sequence) yields LGHDT for CDR1 and YNNKEL for CDR2. V loses 4 bases, J loses 7 bases, and the germline ends lie 13 bases apart. The CDR3 has 13 amino acids, counting the end cysteine and phenylalanine. Just the 39-base CDR3 DNA is kept, in frame starting at base 1. The time point label here, explained by the study, means: baseline before first vaccination. The vaccinee samples were drawn from two UK trials, COV001 and COV002, one of which was a single-blind randomized controlled phase 2/3 trial testing AZD1222 (ChAdOx1 nCoV-19) in healthy adults. For TCRbeta chain sequencing, PBMC samples were collected from trial participants at day 0 and at day 28 after the second dose.

Recombination joined TRBV3-1 (or the pseudogene TRBV3-2) with TRBJ1-1; the D gene identity is not certain. This material consisted of peripheral blood, taken on day 0 of AZD1222 vaccination. The receptor was derived from an adult in good health. Here the CDR3 is given as CASSPPGKREAFF. The base sequence is TGTGCCAGCAGCCCTCCGGGGAAGCGTGAAGCTTTCTTT.